The 27 T cell receptor beta chains listed next were all sequenced from one sample in a study of response to subunit inactivated influenza vaccine. TCRdb recomputed calls from the RT-PCR reads with MiXCR, one row per CDR3 protein. The sample gives about 620,000 distinct CDR3 sequences, approximately 12% of which show up once; 10% is in the top ten. The material was PBMCs from blood, obtained on the day of vaccination. The receptor set was obtained from a man in his forties or fifties who received an inactivated influenza vaccine.

The chain combines TRBV20-1 with TRBJ2-1, with TRBD1 identical over 9 bases. The J segment lost 12 bases and the V segment lost 3 bases, leaving 12 bases of the junction unmatched. Germline CDR1 DFQATT, CDR2 SNEGSKA (reference sequence). The CDR3 extends over 14 amino acids. CDR3: CSASPGQGISGQFF. The CDR3 nucleotides read TGCAGTGCTAGTCCTGGACAGGGGATTTCAGGGCAGTTCTTC.

CDR3 sequence (DNA): TGTGCCAGCAGATCGACTCTTGTTGGGGGCGGTGAGCAGTTCTTC. It specifies CASRSTLVGGGEQFF. This rearrangement joins TRBV5-6 to TRBJ2-1; possibly TRBD1 for D (6 bases). Deletions cut 5 bases from V and 9 bases from J, with 21 bases between. Germline V gene lookup returns CDR1 SGHDT and CDR2 YYEEEE. This CDR3 has 15 amino acids.

This clonotype has ten or more counts. The chain couples TRBV10-3 to TRBJ2-7; 10 nucleotides line up with TRBD1. CDR3 size: 17 residues. Germline V gene lookup returns CDR1 ENHRY and CDR2 SYGVKD. Trimming took 2 bases from V and 3 from J; bases not matched to a gene: 10. The DNA for the CDR3 is TGTGCCATCAGTGAGCCAAGCCGGGACAGGGGCCTCTACGAGCAGTACTTC. This encodes CAISEPSRDRGLYEQYF.

The CDR3 loop reads CASSPLAGVDNEQFF. CDR3 DNA: TGCGCCAGCAGCCCCCTAGCGGGAGTTGATAATGAGCAGTTCTTC. V and J are TRBV5-1 and TRBJ2-1, with 10 positions matching TRBD2. Per the germline V gene, CDR1 is SGHRS and CDR2 is YFSETQ. The junction had 8 bases not matched to a gene; V was cut back by 4 bases and J by 7 bases. The CDR3 contains 15 residues.

This clonotype was seen only a few times. The V gene is TRBV20-1, the J gene TRBJ2-6, with D unclear. Per the germline V gene, CDR1 is DFQATT and CDR2 is SNEGSKA (reference sequence). Trimming shortened V by 3 bases and J by 1 base, and 7 bases separated the two germline ends. The CDR3 is 14 amino acids. The CDR3 protein is CSARRGSGANVLTF. In DNA, the CDR3 is TGCAGTGCTAGGCGAGGATCTGGGGCCAACGTCCTGACTTTC.

V and J are TRBV12-3 or TRBV12-4 and TRBJ2-1; tentative D call: TRBD1 (6 bases). Trimming removed 6 bases from V and 6 bases from J, with 12 bases in between. This CDR3 spans 13 amino acids. This CDR3 reads CASSTGTPNEQFF. DNA of the CDR3: TGTGCCAGCAGCACCGGGACACCCAATGAGCAGTTCTTC.

At least ten counts were recorded for this clonotype. V is TRBV6-2 or TRBV6-3 and J is TRBJ2-2; no reliable D call. The CDR3 totals 11 residues. V lost 6 bases and J 5 bases, leaving 4 bases between the germline ends. Germline CDR1 reads MNHEY; CDR2 reads SVGEGT. The CDR3 DNA sequence: TGTGCCAGCAGCCCAACCGGGGAGCTGTTTTTT. As protein: CASSPTGELFF.

V gene TRBV12-3 or TRBV12-4 combines with J gene TRBJ1-2; weak D call: TRBD1 (5 bases). This CDR3 is built from 14 residues. The germline V and J ends were trimmed by 4 bases and 4 bases, with 13 bases remaining between them. CDR3 region: CASSSYDSPYGYTF. CDR3 in DNA: TGTGCCAGCAGTTCCTACGACAGTCCCTATGGCTACACCTTC.

V usage is TRBV19 and J usage is TRBJ2-4; tentatively, D is TRBD1 or TRBD2 (5 bases each). From germline, CDR1 is LNHDA and CDR2 SQIVND (reference sequence). Trimming stripped 3 bases from V and 0 bases from J, with 12 bases between. The CDR3 totals 16 residues. The CDR3 coding sequence is TGTGCCAGTAGTATGGACACAGGACTAGCCAAAAACATTCAGTACTTC. This encodes CASSMDTGLAKNIQYF.

The genes are TRBV29-1 and TRBJ1-1, with D unclear. Germline V gene lookup returns CDR1 SQVTM and CDR2 ANQGSEA. The V end lost 8 bases, the J end lost 8 bases, and 21 bases lay between the germline ends. This CDR3 has 13 amino acids. The CDR3 loop is CSIVEGSGLEAFF. The CDR3 coding sequence is TGCAGCATTGTCGAGGGTTCTGGTTTGGAAGCTTTCTTT.

The rearrangement joins TRBV7-2 to TRBJ2-6; D gene unclear. The CDR3 covers 15 residues. Trimming shortened V by 0 bases and J by 2 bases, and 5 bases separated the two germline ends. Germline V gives CDR1 SGHTA, CDR2 FQGNSA. The DNA for the CDR3 is TGTGCCAGCAGCTTAGCCCTGACTGGGGCCAACGTCCTGACTTTC. The encoded protein is CASSLALTGANVLTF.

This sequence joins TRBV20-1 and TRBJ2-1; 7 bases fit TRBD2. Germline loops: CDR1 DFQATT, CDR2 SNEGSKA (reference sequence). CDR3 size: 12 residues. V lost 5 bases, J lost 10 bases, and 8 bases stayed unmatched. Written as DNA, the CDR3 is TGCAGTGCTCAGTGGGGGGGAGAAGAGCAGTTCTTC. Translation gives CSAQWGGEEQFF.

This clonotype was counted many times. The V gene is TRBV12-3 or TRBV12-4, the J gene TRBJ2-4, with no clear D. The V and J ends lost 3 bases and 3 bases respectively, with 6 bases between them. The CDR3 length is 13 residues. The CDR3 loop is CASSFFDKNIQYF. CDR3 bases: TGTGCCAGCAGTTTTTTTGACAAAAACATTCAGTACTTC.

The chain combines TRBV7-9 with TRBJ2-1; D is unclear. Germline CDR1 is SEHNR and CDR2 is FQNEAQ (reference sequence). This CDR3 is built from 12 residues. With 2 bases removed from V and 8 bases from J, the gap between germline ends came to 7 bases. The CDR3 DNA follows: TGTGCCAGCAGCTTACAAGAGGATGAGCAGTTCTTC. Amino acid sequence: CASSLQEDEQFF.

This clonotype was counted at least ten times. This chain connects TRBV7-9 to TRBJ2-1; weak D call: TRBD2 (6 bases). Trimming removed 2 bases at V and 7 bases at J, with 12 bases between. Per the germline V gene, CDR1 is SEHNR and CDR2 is FQNEAQ (reference sequence). The CDR3 is 14 residues long. CDR3 amino acids: CASSLSTSTNEQFF. The CDR3 DNA reads TGTGCCAGCAGCTTATCAACTAGCACAAATGAGCAGTTCTTC.

This clonotype turned up a few times. The chain combines TRBV5-1 with TRBJ1-1; TRBD1 matches 7 bases. The trim removed 4 bases at V and 4 bases at J, leaving 4 bases unmatched. Per germline, CDR1 SGHRS and CDR2 YFSETQ. The CDR3 has 13 amino acids. The CDR3 sequence is CASSNRGPTEAFF. CDR3 sequence (DNA): TGCGCCAGCAGCAACAGGGGTCCCACTGAAGCTTTCTTT.

The chain recombines TRBV20-1 with TRBJ2-7; TRBD2 matches at 10 bases. The V gene end was trimmed by 6 bases and the J gene end by 0 bases; junction bases not matched to a gene: 5. Germline V gene lookup returns CDR1 DFQATT and CDR2 SNEGSKA (reference sequence). The CDR3 loop spans 14 amino acids. The CDR3 coding sequence is TGCAGTGCCACACTAGCGGGAACCTCCTACGAGCAGTACTTC. Its translation: CSATLAGTSYEQYF.

This clonotype occurred many times. CDR3 bases: TGTGCCAGCAGCCAAGCGGAGACCCAGTACTTC. Protein product: CASSQAETQYF. The V gene is TRBV14, the J gene TRBJ2-5; D is uncertain. The CDR3 covers 11 residues. Germline CDR1 SGHDN, CDR2 FVKESK. V lost 1 base, J lost 5 bases, and 2 bases lay in between.

This clonotype was seen a few times. The chain couples TRBV2 to TRBJ2-7; TRBD2 might be the D (5 bases). The V end lost 6 bases, the J end lost 5 bases, and 20 bases lay between the germline ends. Germline V gene sequence: CDR1 SNHLY, CDR2 FYNNEI. The CDR3 is 15 residues long. The CDR3 DNA is TGTGCCAGCAGCAGCCCGGGAAGAAGATTCGACGAGCAGTACTTC. Translating gives CASSSPGRRFDEQYF.

This clonotype was counted only a few times. The rearrangement uses TRBV19 and TRBJ2-3; weak D call: TRBD2 (6 bases). Per germline, CDR1 LNHDA and CDR2 SQIVND (reference sequence). The CDR3 loop spans 15 amino acids. The V and J ends lost 6 bases and 2 bases respectively, with 15 bases between them. The CDR3 nucleotides are TGTGCCAGTAGGGCACCGGGACTTCTCACAGATACGCAGTATTTT. The encoded protein is CASRAPGLLTDTQYF. Complete variable domain (other parts from reference TRBV19 and TRBJ2-3): DGGITQSPKYLFRKEGQNVTLSCEQNLNHDAMYWYRQDPGQGLRLIYYSQIVNDFQKGDIAEGYSVSREKKESFPLTVTSAQKNPTAFYLCASRAPGLLTDTQYFGPGTRLTVL.

This chain connects TRBV12-3 or TRBV12-4 to TRBJ1-1; perhaps TRBD1 as D (6 bases). The CDR3 is made up of 18 amino acids. The CDR3, as DNA: TGTACCTTCTGTTTAGTGGAAATATGGACAGACTCGAACACTGAAGCTTTCTTT. It codes for CTFCLVEIWTDSNTEAFF.

CDR3 amino acids: CASSTTSGVETQYF. DNA of the CDR3: TGCGCCAGCAGCACGACTAGCGGGGTAGAGACCCAGTACTTC. The chain recombines TRBV5-1 with TRBJ2-5, with 11 positions matching TRBD2. Trimming took 4 bases from V and 4 from J; bases not matched to a gene: 3. This CDR3 has 14 amino acids. The germline gives CDR1 SGHRS, CDR2 YFSETQ.

In this sample, this clonotype turned up a few times. The rearrangement uses TRBV28 and TRBJ1-1; 7 positions match TRBD1. CDR1 and CDR2 (germline): MDHEN, SYDVKM. V was pared by 6 bases and J by 1 base, with 5 bases of the junction left unmatched. This CDR3 is built from 14 residues. This CDR3 is CASSTGQRNTEAFF. As DNA, the CDR3 is TGTGCCAGCAGCACGGGACAGAGGAACACTGAAGCTTTCTTT.

This clonotype was seen a few times. The chain links TRBV11-2 to TRBJ1-2; D unresolved. CDR1 and CDR2 from the germline V gene are SGHAT and FQNNGV. With 3 bases removed from V and 3 bases from J, the gap between germline ends came to 14 bases. CDR3 length: 15 residues. CDR3 DNA sequence: TGTGCCAGCAGCTTCTCAGTGTCATCCCACTATGGCTACACCTTC. Residues: CASSFSVSSHYGYTF.

This clonotype was recorded a few times. The chain couples TRBV28 to TRBJ2-1; 13 bases align to TRBD2. Per germline, CDR1 MDHEN and CDR2 SYDVKM. Germline trimming cut 3 bases from V and 14 bases from J; bases unmatched to any gene: 7. CDR3 length: 14 residues. The DNA for the CDR3 is TGTGCCAGCAGTTTGGGACTAGCGGGGACCCCGGAGTTCTTC. Its translation: CASSLGLAGTPEFF.

This clonotype was picked up a small number of times. The V gene is TRBV6-1, the J gene TRBJ2-1; no clear D gene. V was cut by 4 bases and J by 4 bases, with 8 bases left in between. The CDR3 is 13 amino acids. Germline assignment: CDR1 MNHNS and CDR2 SASEGT. CDR3 residues: CASSAQAYNEQFF. The CDR3 DNA follows: TGTGCCAGCAGTGCTCAGGCATACAATGAGCAGTTCTTC.

The rearrangement joins TRBV7-2 to TRBJ2-1, with no clear D. There are 14 residues in the CDR3. Germline CDR1 reads SGHTA; CDR2 reads FQGNSA. Trimming pared 1 base from V and 4 bases from J, leaving 8 bases between. The CDR3 region is CASSLGRRYNEQFF. CDR3 nucleotide sequence: TGTGCCAGCAGCTTAGGGCGACGTTACAATGAGCAGTTCTTC.